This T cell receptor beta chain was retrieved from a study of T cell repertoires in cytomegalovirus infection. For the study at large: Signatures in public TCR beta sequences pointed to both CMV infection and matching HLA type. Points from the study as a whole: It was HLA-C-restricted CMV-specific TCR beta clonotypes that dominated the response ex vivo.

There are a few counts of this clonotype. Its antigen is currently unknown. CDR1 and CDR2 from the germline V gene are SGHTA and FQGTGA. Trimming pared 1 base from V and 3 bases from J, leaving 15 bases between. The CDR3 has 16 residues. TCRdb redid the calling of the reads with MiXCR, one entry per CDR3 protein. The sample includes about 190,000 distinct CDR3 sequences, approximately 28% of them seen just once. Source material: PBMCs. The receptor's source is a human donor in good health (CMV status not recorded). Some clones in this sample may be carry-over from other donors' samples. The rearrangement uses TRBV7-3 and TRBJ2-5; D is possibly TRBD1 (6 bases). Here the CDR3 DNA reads TGTGCCAGCAGCTTAAGGCCTGGCAGGGGCAAAGAGACCCAGTACTTC. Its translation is CASSLRPGRGKETQYF.